The T cell receptor beta chain under discussion was sequenced for a study of CD8 T cells in ankylosing spondylitis. Findings and limits, study-wide: There was reportedly significant enrichment of clones that were disease-linked in matched ankylosing spondylitis synovial fluid. A TCR beta motif of several highly homologous variants seemed to mark ankylosing spondylitis blood.

The V and J ends lost 4 bases and 1 base respectively, with 12 bases between them. The CDR3 loop spans 15 amino acids. Looked up from germline, CDR1 is SGDLS and CDR2 is YYNGEE. Points on this clonotype: Its antigen is not identified.

For TCR beta, libraries came from quantitative 5'-RACE with molecular barcodes. A single record per CDR3 protein comes from TCRdb applying MiXCR to the 5' RACE reads. The sample lists roughly 450,000 distinct CDR3 sequences, roughly a quarter occurring once. The sequencing input was blood, either unsorted or a sorted T cell fraction (not recorded which). V usage is TRBV9 and J usage is TRBJ1-5; weak D call: TRBD1 (5 bases). The receptor's source is a male donor with ankylosing spondylitis. CDR3 sequence: CASSIGTVSNQPQHF. DNA of the CDR3: TGTGCCAGCAGCATCGGGACGGTCAGCAATCAGCCCCAGCATTTT.